This T cell receptor beta chain was retrieved from a study of blood T cell repertoires in COVID-19. Overall study context: COVID-19 samples, acute and convalescent, were from the United States, Italy and Spain. PBMCs, B-cell-depleted T cells, or T cells were the source of the cDNA or gDNA that made up the material.

Per the original data handling: Estimates of nucleated cell counts were drawn from the amplification of reference gene primers. Data came from immunoSEQ multiplex PCR; TCRdb stores just in-frame clones and leaves some out. V and J calls and clone size are given by that table; D and trimming were obtained from the DNA. Of 80,000 or so clones detected, 80% to 95% appear once; the ten largest clones hold approximately 0.98%. Germline V lookup: CDR1 SGHRS, CDR2 YFSETQ. The CDR3 spans 14 residues. Trimming cost V 4 bases and J 5 bases; bases outside gene matches: 2. The sequenced material came from peripheral blood. The rearrangement joins TRBV5-1 to TRBJ1-6, with 8 bases lining up with TRBD1. This TCR was sampled from a woman between 50 and 59 years old in a cohort sampled during active COVID-19. The chain's CDR3 is CASSAQGDNSPLHF. CDR3 nucleotide sequence: TGCGCCAGCAGCGCACAGGGGGATAATTCACCCCTCCACTTT. Full variable domain (remainder filled in from reference TRBV5-1 and TRBJ1-6): KAGVTQTPRYLIKTRGQQVTLSCSPISGHRSVSWYQQTPGQGLQFLFEYFSETQRNKGNFPGRFSGRQFSNSRSEMNVSTLELGDSALYLCASSAQGDNSPLHFGNGTRLTVT.